These 19 T cell receptor beta chains came from one sample sequenced in a study of T cells in Graves' hyperthyroidism and ophthalmopathy. There were TCR beta CDR3 regions amplified from RNA transcripts. The HTBI set primed first-round TCR CDR3 RT-PCR. MiXCR was run by TCRdb on the multiplex PCR reads, yielding one entry per CDR3 protein. This sample yields 650,000 to 850,000 distinct CDR3 sequences, of which roughly a sixth are seen a single time; roughly 17% belongs to the top ten. The specimen was blood. These receptors all come from a woman between 45 and 60 years old with Graves' hyperthyroidism that later progressed to Graves' ophthalmopathy.

This chain links TRBV5-4 with TRBJ2-5, with TRBD1 matching 7 bases. From germline, CDR1 is SGHNT and CDR2 YYREEE (reference sequence). This CDR3 is 15 amino acids long. After removal of 3 bases from V and 5 bases from J, the junction contained 10 bases not matched to a gene. DNA for the CDR3: TGTGCCAGCAGCTCCACAGGGGATAAAGGCGAGACCCAGTACTTC. Translated: CASSSTGDKGETQYF.

The rearrangement uses TRBV27 and TRBJ2-1, with TRBD2 matching 7 bases. After removal of 5 bases from V and 0 bases from J, the junction contained 13 bases not matched to a gene. This CDR3 is 18 amino acids long. Germline V gene sequence: CDR1 MNHEY, CDR2 SMNVEV (reference sequence). This chain's CDR3 is CASSPPRLAFSSYNEQFF. In DNA, the CDR3 is TGTGCCAGCAGTCCCCCCCGACTAGCATTTAGCTCCTACAATGAGCAGTTCTTC.

This clonotype was counted at least ten times. This sequence joins TRBV30 and TRBJ1-1, with unresolved D. This CDR3 region has 13 residues. Germline V lookup: CDR1 GTSNPN, CDR2 SVGIG (reference sequence). Between the trimmed V and J ends, which lost 4 bases and 0 bases, there was a span of 9 bases. DNA for the CDR3: TGTGCCTGGACTCAAAGGGTGAACACTGAAGCTTTCTTT. Translation gives CAWTQRVNTEAFF.

This clonotype was counted between two and nine times. The chain has TRBV9 and TRBJ1-3, with D perhaps TRBD1 (6 bases). The CDR3 extends over 15 amino acids. In germline, CDR1 is SGDLS, CDR2 YYNGEE. The ends were cut back, 5 bases at V and 3 bases at J, with 15 bases in the middle. CDR3 sequence reads: CASSLQGSFGNTIYF. In DNA, the CDR3 is TGTGCCAGCAGTCTACAGGGCTCTTTTGGAAACACCATATATTTT. The full variable domain, its missing parts supplied by reference TRBV9 and TRBJ1-3, is DSGVTQTPKHLITATGQRVTLRCSPRSGDLSVYWYQQSLDQGLQFLIQYYNGEERAKGNILERFSAQQFPDLHSELNLSSLELGDSALYFCASSLQGSFGNTIYFGEGSWLTVV.

In its sample, this clonotype was seen many times. This chain connects TRBV12-3 or TRBV12-4 to TRBJ2-1, with a weak D call TRBD1 (5 bases). The CDR3 contains 14 residues. V lost 7 bases and J 4 bases, leaving 14 bases between the germline ends. CDR3 protein: CASTGSMGYNEQFF. CDR3 nucleotides: TGTGCCAGCACAGGGTCCATGGGGTACAATGAGCAGTTCTTC.

This clonotype was detected ten times or more. V is TRBV30 and J is TRBJ1-3; D unclear. Between the trimmed V and J ends, which lost 3 bases and 7 bases, there was a span of 16 bases. This CDR3 comprises 14 residues. Germline V lookup: CDR1 GTSNPN, CDR2 SVGIG (reference sequence). The CDR3: CAWSAGQDFNTIYF. DNA for the CDR3: TGTGCCTGGAGCGCTGGGCAGGATTTCAACACCATATATTTT.

The V call is TRBV11-2, the J call TRBJ1-6, with no clear D. The ends were cut back, 4 bases at V and 7 bases at J, with 17 bases in the middle. CDR3 length: 16 residues. CDR1 is SGHAT, CDR2 FQNNGV, per germline. The CDR3 spells CASSSRGGERNSPLHF. The CDR3 bases are TGTGCCAGCAGCTCCCGCGGCGGGGAGAGGAATTCACCCCTCCACTTT.

The V and J genes are TRBV19 and TRBJ1-5; perhaps TRBD1 as D (6 bases). The V gene lost 5 bases and the J gene lost 0 bases, with 14 bases spanning the gap. The CDR3 consists of 16 residues. Germline V gene data show CDR1 as LNHDA and CDR2 as SQIVND (reference sequence). The DNA for the CDR3 is TGTGCCAGTAGTCCCAAAGGACAGCTTAGCAATCAGCCCCAGCATTTT. It encodes CASSPKGQLSNQPQHF.

This chain links TRBV6-1 with TRBJ2-3; D perhaps matches TRBD2 (5 bases). V shed 7 bases and J shed 1 base, with 15 bases lying between them. The CDR3 has 15 amino acids. Germline V gene data show CDR1 as MNHNS and CDR2 as SASEGT. The CDR3 reads CASIRTVARTDTQYF. In DNA form, the CDR3 reads TGTGCCAGCATAAGAACGGTAGCGCGCACAGATACGCAGTATTTT.

This chain links TRBV3-1 with TRBJ1-2, with D uncertain. Germline CDR1 reads LGHDT; CDR2 reads YNNKEL (reference sequence). The CDR3 is made up of 14 amino acids. V shed 4 bases and J shed 8 bases, with 17 bases lying between them. CDR3 sequence: CASSLLAVLGGYTF. The DNA for the CDR3 is TGTGCCAGCAGCCTACTAGCCGTCTTGGGGGGCTACACCTTC. Using reference TRBV3-1 and TRBJ1-2 for the parts outside the CDR3, the full variable domain is DTAVSQTPKYLVTQMGNDKSIKCEQNLGHDTMYWYKQDSKKFLKIMFSYNNKELIINETVPNRFSPKSPDKAHLNLHINSLELGDSAVYFCASSLLAVLGGYTFGSGTRLTVV.

This chain uses TRBV19 with TRBJ2-1; 8 nucleotides agree with TRBD1. Germline trimming cut 1 base from V and 7 bases from J; bases unmatched to any gene: 0. The CDR3 has 13 amino acids. Germline V CDR1 and CDR2: LNHDA, SQIVND (reference sequence). CDR3 sequence (DNA): TGTGCCAGTAGTATAGGGACAGGGAATGAGCAGTTCTTC. This gives the protein CASSIGTGNEQFF.

Only a few counts were recorded for this clonotype. The chain carries TRBV15 and TRBJ2-7; 7 bases fit TRBD2. Germline loops: CDR1 LNHNV, CDR2 YYDKDF (reference sequence). This CDR3 region has 15 residues. Losses at the gene ends were 3 bases for V and 4 bases for J; bases not matched to a gene: 9. This CDR3 reads CATSSGLVLEYEQYF. The CDR3 DNA reads as TGTGCCACCAGCAGTGGACTAGTACTAGAGTACGAGCAGTACTTC.

This clonotype was counted between two and nine times. This rearrangement joins TRBV27 to TRBJ1-4; 9 nucleotides line up with TRBD1. Germline-derived CDR1 and CDR2 are MNHEY and SMNVEV (reference sequence). The CDR3 totals 18 residues. The junction had 10 bases not matched to a gene; V was cut back by 5 bases and J by 0 bases. The CDR3 region is CASSPLPGQGSTNEKLFF. The CDR3 nucleotides are TGTGCCAGCAGTCCCCTCCCGGGACAGGGATCAACTAATGAAAAACTGTTTTTT.

The sample holds many counts of this clonotype. The V and J genes are TRBV2 and TRBJ1-1; D is unclear. The CDR3 is 14 residues long. The ends were cut back, 0 bases at V and 3 bases at J, with 8 bases in the middle. The V gene's germline CDR1 is SNHLY and CDR2 FYNNEI. CDR3 nucleotides: TGTGCCAGCAGTGAAGCGGAGAGCTACACTGAAGCTTTCTTT. As protein: CASSEAESYTEAFF.

Many counts were recorded for this clonotype. The DNA for the CDR3 is TGCGCCAGCAGCTTGTGGTCGGACAGATTGAACACTGAAGCTTTCTTT. This translates into CASSLWSDRLNTEAFF. V gene TRBV5-1 combines with J gene TRBJ1-1; D possibly corresponds to TRBD1 (6 bases). V lost 1 base to trimming and J lost 0 bases, with 13 bases between them. In germline, CDR1 is SGHRS, CDR2 YFSETQ. The CDR3 is 16 amino acids.

V and J are TRBV6-5 and TRBJ1-1; D might be TRBD1 (5 bases). The germline V gene has CDR1 MNHEY and CDR2 SVGAGI. This CDR3 spans 14 amino acids. V gave up 4 bases and J gave up 4 bases, with 13 bases separating them. CDR3 sequence: CASSSSGYSTEAFF. The CDR3 nucleotides read TGTGCCAGCAGTTCCTCAGGGTATAGCACTGAAGCTTTCTTT.

This clonotype has only a few counts. The J gene is TRBJ2-7, the V gene TRBV27; D remains unclear. Trimming removed 3 bases at V and 2 bases at J, with 11 bases between. Germline CDR1 and CDR2: MNHEY and SMNVEV (reference sequence). This CDR3 has 14 amino acids. The CDR3 region has the DNA TGTGCCAGCAGTTTTGGGCCCAGTCCCTACGAGCAGTACTTC. It codes for CASSFGPSPYEQYF.

The V gene is TRBV20-1, the J gene TRBJ1-1; tentative D call: TRBD1 (5 bases). This CDR3 has 13 amino acids. Trimming took off 6 bases at V and 5 bases at J, with 16 bases between the two ends. In germline, CDR1 is DFQATT, CDR2 SNEGSKA (reference sequence). CDR3 region: CSAYSRGKTEAFF. The DNA of the CDR3 is TGCAGTGCCTACAGCCGGGGGAAGACTGAAGCTTTCTTT.

J is TRBJ2-1 and V is TRBV2, with D possibly TRBD2 on 5 matching bases. The V and J ends lost 5 bases and 4 bases respectively, with 12 bases between them. CDR1 and CDR2 (germline): SNHLY, FYNNEI. The length of the CDR3 is 14 residues. In DNA form, the CDR3 reads TGTGCCAGCAGTAGGTTAGCGCCATACAATGAGCAGTTCTTC. This codes for CASSRLAPYNEQFF.